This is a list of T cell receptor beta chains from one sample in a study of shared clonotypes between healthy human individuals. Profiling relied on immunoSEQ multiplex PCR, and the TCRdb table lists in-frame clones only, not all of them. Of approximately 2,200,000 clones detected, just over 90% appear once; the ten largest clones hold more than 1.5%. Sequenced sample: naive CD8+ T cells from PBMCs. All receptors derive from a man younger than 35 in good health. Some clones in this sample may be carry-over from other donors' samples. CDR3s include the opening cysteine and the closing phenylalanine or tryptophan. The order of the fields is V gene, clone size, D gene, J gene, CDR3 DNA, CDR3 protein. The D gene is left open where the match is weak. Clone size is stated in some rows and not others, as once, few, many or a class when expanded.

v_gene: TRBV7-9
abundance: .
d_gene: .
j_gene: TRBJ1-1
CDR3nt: TGTGCCAGCAGCTTAGATCCTGCCCAGAACACTGAAGCTTTCTTT
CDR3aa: CASSLDPAQNTEAFF

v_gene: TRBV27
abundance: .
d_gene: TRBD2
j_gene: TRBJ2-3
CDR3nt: TGTGCCAGCAGTCGGGGAGGGAGAGATACGCAGTATTTT
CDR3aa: CASSRGGRDTQYF

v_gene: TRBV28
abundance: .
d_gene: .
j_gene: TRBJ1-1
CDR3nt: TGTGCCAGCAGTAGGACAGCAGAAGCTTTCTTT
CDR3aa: CASSRTAEAFF

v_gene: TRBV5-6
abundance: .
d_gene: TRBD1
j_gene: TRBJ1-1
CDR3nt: TGTGCCAGCAGCCGAGGGACAGTTAAAGAAGCTTTCTTT
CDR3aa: CASSRGTVKEAFF

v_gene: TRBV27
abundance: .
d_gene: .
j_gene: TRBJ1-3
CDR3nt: TGTGCCAGCAGCCCTTCCTCTTACTCTGGAAACACCATATATTTT
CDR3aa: CASSPSSYSGNTIYF

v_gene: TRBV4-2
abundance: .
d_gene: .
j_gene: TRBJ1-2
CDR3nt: TGTGCCAGCAGCCACACGGGACGGCTTAACTATGGCTACACCTTC
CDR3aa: CASSHTGRLNYGYTF

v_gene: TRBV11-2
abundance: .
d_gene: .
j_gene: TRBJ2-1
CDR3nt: TGTGCCAGCAGCTTAACCCGACTAGGGGTGGGCAATGAGCAGTTCTTC
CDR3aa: CASSLTRLGVGNEQFF

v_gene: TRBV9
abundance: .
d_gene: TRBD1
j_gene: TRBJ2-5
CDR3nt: TGTGCCAGCAGCGCGACAGGGCGGCAAGAGACCCAGTACTTC
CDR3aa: CASSATGRQETQYF

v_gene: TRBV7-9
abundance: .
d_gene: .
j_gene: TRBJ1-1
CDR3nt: TGTGCCAGCAGCTTAGATATGGGGGGCACTGAAGCTTTCTTT
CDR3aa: CASSLDMGGTEAFF

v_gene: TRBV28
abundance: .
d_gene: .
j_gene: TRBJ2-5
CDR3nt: TGTGCCAGCAGTGGGAACAACAGGGTCGAGACCCAGTACTTC
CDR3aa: CASSGNNRVETQYF

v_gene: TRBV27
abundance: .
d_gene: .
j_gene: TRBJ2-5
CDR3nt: TGTGCCAGCAGTTTAGTGGGGGCTGGGGAGACCCAGTACTTC
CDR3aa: CASSLVGAGETQYF

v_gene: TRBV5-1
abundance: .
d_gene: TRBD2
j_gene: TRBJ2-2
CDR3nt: TGCGCCAGCAGCTTGGCTCCGGATCAGGGAGGGCACACCGGGGAGCTGTTTTTT
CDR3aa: CASSLAPDQGGHTGELFF

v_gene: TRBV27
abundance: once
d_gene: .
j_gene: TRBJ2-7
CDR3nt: TGTGCCAGCAGTTATGGTCTGTCCTACGAGCAGTACTTC
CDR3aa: CASSYGLSYEQYF

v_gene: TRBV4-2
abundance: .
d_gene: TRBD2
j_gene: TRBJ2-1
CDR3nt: TGTGCCAGCAGCCCTCGACTAGCGGGAGTGGATAGGGATGAGCAGTTCTTC
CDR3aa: CASSPRLAGVDRDEQFF

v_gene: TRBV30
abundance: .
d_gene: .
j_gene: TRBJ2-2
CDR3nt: TGTGCCTGGAGTGTGGCTCGATTCACCGGGGAGCTGTTTTTT
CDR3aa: CAWSVARFTGELFF

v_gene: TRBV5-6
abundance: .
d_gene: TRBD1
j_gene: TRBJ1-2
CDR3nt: TGTGCCAGCGGGGGACAGTCCCTCACCTTC
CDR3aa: CASGGQSLTF

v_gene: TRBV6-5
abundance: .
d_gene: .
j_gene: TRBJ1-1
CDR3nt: TGTGCCAGCAGTCTCGGGGGCGGAAGGACTGAAGCTTTCTTT
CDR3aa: CASSLGGGRTEAFF

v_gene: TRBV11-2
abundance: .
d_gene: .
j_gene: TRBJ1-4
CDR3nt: TGTGCCAGCAGCTCCCCCGGGACCGGGCCCGAAAAACTGTTTTTT
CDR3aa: CASSSPGTGPEKLFF

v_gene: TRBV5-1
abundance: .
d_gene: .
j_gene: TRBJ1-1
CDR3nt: TGCGCCAGCAGCTCTGGGAACGCTGAAGCTTTCTTT
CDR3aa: CASSSGNAEAFF

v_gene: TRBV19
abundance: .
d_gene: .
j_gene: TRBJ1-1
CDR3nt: TGTGCCAGTTACACGGGCACTGAAGCTTTCTTT
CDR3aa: CASYTGTEAFF

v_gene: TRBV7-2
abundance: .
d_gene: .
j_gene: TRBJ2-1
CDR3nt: TGTGCCAGCAGCTCCGTAGCGGACGAATACAATGAGCAGTTCTTC
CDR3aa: CASSSVADEYNEQFF

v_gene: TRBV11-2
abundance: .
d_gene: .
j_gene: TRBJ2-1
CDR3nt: TGTGCCAGCAGCTTAAATTATGAGCAGTTCTTC
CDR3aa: CASSLNYEQFF

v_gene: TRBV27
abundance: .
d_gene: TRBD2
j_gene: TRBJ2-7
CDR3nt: TGTGCCAGCAGTTTTACCGGGACTAGCTACGAGCAGTACTTC
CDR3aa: CASSFTGTSYEQYF

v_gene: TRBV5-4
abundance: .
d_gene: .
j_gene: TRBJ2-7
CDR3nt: TGTGCCAGCAGCCCCGGAGGGGGCAGGTACGAGCAGTACTTC
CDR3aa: CASSPGGGRYEQYF

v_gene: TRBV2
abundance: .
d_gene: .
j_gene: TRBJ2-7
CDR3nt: TGTGCCAGCAGTGAAGGCCGTAGTGGATACGAGCAGTACTTC
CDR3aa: CASSEGRSGYEQYF

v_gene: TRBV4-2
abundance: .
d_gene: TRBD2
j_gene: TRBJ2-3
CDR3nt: TGTGCCAGCAGCCCCATGGGGGGGGCAGATACGCAGTATTTT
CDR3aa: CASSPMGGADTQYF

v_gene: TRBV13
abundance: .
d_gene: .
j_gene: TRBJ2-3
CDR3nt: TGTGCCAGCAGCCCCGACCTGTCTATTCTTGGGCTGGCAGATACGCAGTATTTT
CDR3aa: CASSPDLSILGLADTQYF

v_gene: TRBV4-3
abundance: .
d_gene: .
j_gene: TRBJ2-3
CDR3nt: TGCGCCAGCAGCCAAGATTTTCGGGGATGGATAGATACGCAGTATTTT
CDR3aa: CASSQDFRGWIDTQYF

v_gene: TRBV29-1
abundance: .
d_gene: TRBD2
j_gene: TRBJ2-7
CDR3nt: TGCAGCGTTGGGGCGGGAGATAACTACGAGCAGTACTTC
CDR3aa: CSVGAGDNYEQYF

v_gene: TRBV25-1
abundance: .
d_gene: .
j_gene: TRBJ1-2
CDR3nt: TGTGCCAGCAGTGAAGCAGGGACTTTTGGCTACACCTTC
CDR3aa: CASSEAGTFGYTF

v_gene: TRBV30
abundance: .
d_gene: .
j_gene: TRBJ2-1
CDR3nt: TGTGCCTGGAGTGTATGGATAGGGAAAGAGCAGTTCTTC
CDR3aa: CAWSVWIGKEQFF

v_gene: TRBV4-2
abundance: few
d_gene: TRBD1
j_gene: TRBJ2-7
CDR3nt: TGTGCCAGCAGCCACGCAGGGGGCGACGAGCAGTACTTC
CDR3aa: CASSHAGGDEQYF

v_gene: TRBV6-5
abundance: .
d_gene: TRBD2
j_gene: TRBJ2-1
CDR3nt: TGTGCCAGCAGTTACGAGCGGGAGATGATAGGGAATGAGCAGTTCTTC
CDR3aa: CASSYEREMIGNEQFF

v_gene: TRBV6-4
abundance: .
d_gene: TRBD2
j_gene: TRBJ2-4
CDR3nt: TGTGCCAGCAGTAGGGCCGACCTCGACGGGGGGAACATTCAGTACTTC
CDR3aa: CASSRADLDGGNIQYF

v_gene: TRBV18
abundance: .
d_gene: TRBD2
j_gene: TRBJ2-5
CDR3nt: TGTGCCAGCTCACTAACCGTCGGGGGACTAGAAGAAGAGACCCAGTACTTC
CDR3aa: CASSLTVGGLEEETQYF

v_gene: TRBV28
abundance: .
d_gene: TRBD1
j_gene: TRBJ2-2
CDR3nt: TGTGCCAGCAGCTCCTTCTTGAGAGACAGGGGATTGAGGGAGCTGTTTTTT
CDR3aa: CASSSFLRDRGLRELFF

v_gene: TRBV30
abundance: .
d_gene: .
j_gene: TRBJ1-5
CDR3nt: TGTGCCTGGAATACGGGCAGGGCAGACCAGCCCCAGCATTTT
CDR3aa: CAWNTGRADQPQHF

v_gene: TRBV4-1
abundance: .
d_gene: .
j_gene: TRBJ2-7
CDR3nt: TGCGCCAGCAGCCAAGATCTCGAAGAGAGCTCCTACGAGCAGTACTTC
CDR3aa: CASSQDLEESSYEQYF

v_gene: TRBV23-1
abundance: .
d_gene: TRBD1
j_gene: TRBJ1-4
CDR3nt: TGCGCCAGCAACGGACAGGGGGGGAATGAAAAACTGTTTTTT
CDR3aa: CASNGQGGNEKLFF

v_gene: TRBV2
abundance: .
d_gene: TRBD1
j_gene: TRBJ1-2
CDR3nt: TGTGCCAGCATTCCTACAGGGGGCGGACATGGCTACACCTTC
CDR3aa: CASIPTGGGHGYTF

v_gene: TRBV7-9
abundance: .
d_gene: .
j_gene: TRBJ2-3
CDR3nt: TGTGCCAGCAGCTTACCCGGCGATACGCAGTATTTT
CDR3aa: CASSLPGDTQYF

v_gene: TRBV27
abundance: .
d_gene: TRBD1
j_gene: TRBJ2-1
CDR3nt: TGTGCCAGCAGTTTGGGGCCCACACAGGGGCACAATGAGCAGTTCTTC
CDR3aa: CASSLGPTQGHNEQFF

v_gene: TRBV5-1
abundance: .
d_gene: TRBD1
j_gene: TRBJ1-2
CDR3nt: TGCGCCAGCAGCCAGGACAGGGTTGACTTATCTAACTATGGCTACACCTTC
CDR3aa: CASSQDRVDLSNYGYTF

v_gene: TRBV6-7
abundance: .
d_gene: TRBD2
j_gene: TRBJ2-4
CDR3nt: TGTGCCAGCAGTTACTTTTTTCGAGGGAGGGCCGCCAAAAACATTCAGTACTTC
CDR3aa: CASSYFFRGRAAKNIQYF

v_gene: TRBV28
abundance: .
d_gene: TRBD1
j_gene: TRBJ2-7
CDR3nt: TGTGCCAGCAGCTCCGGGACAGGAAGAAACTACGAGCAGTACTTC
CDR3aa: CASSSGTGRNYEQYF

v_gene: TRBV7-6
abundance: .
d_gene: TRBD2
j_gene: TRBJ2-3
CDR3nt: TGTGCCAGCAGCCCAGTTGGGGGGGCAGATACGCAGTATTTT
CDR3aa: CASSPVGGADTQYF

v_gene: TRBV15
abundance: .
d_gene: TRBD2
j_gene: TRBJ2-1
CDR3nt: TGTGCCACTAGGACTAGCGGCTACAATGAGCAGTTCTTC
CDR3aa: CATRTSGYNEQFF

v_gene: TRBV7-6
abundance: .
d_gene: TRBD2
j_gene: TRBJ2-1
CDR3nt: TGTGCCAGCAGCGCAGGGACTAGCGGGACAAGATACAATGAGCAGTTCTTC
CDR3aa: CASSAGTSGTRYNEQFF

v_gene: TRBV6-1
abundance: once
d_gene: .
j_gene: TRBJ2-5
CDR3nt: TGTGCCAGCAGGCAGACAGGACTGCAAGAGACCCAGTACTTC
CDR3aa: CASRQTGLQETQYF

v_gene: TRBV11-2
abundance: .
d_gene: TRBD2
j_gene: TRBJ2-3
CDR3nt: TGTGCCAGCAGCTTAGGACTAGCGGGCGAACACACCCTCACAGATACGCAGTATTTT
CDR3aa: CASSLGLAGEHTLTDTQYF

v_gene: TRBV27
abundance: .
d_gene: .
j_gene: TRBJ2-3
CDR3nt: TGTGCCAGCAGTTCCGGACAGCTTCTCTCCACAGATACGCAGTATTTT
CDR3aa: CASSSGQLLSTDTQYF